This entry is about one T cell receptor beta chain. The antigen remains unidentified. The source of the sample is a study of T cell responses to AZD1222 COVID-19 vaccine. Study outcomes and limitations: Close to half of spike-specific TCRs reportedly recognize unmutated variant regions. Spike-specific TCR breadth and depth were elevated following two AZD1222 doses. In a largely white British group with more females than males, clonal diversity was possibly underestimated. Dominant CD4 TCR responses targeted spike regions 160-218 and 743-854.

Profiling relied on immunoSEQ multiplex PCR, and the TCRdb table lists in-frame clones only, not all of them. The sample includes tens of thousands of clones, 90% of them seen just once. V lost 7 bases and J lost 0, with 10 bases in between. Germline CDR1 LNHDA, CDR2 SQIVND (reference sequence). CDR3 length: 14 amino acids. The specimen was peripheral blood, collected 28 days after the second AZD1222 dose. The rearrangement joins TRBV19 to TRBJ1-5; no clear D. This receptor was identified in an adult who received the AZD1222 COVID-19 vaccine. DNA for the CDR3: TGTGCCAGTAACCCAGGTTTTAGCAATCAGCCCCAGCATTTT. It encodes CASNPGFSNQPQHF.